This entry lists 25 T cell receptor beta chains sequenced from one sample in a study of CD8+ T cells in alopecia areata. Treatment defined: oral pan-JAK inhibitor, 5-10 mg twice daily. Once RNA had been extracted, it was reverse transcribed into cDNA to act as the sequencing template. Here immunoSEQ multiplex PCR was the method, and the copy in TCRdb shows in-frame clones only, minus some. The sample lists over 150,000 clones, 50% to 65% seen once, with more than 10% in the top ten. The starting material was CD8+ T cells sorted from blood, obtained at week 24, from a patient treated with tofacitinib. All receptors come from a human donor with alopecia areata.

The chain carries TRBV6-4 and TRBJ1-1; no reliable D call. V dropped 6 bases and J dropped 1 base, with 9 bases sitting between them. The CDR3 is 13 residues long. Per germline, CDR1 MRHNA and CDR2 SNTAGT. DNA of the CDR3: TGTGCCAGCAGACCTCGGGCGAACACTGAAGCTTTCTTT. Its protein product is CASRPRANTEAFF.

This chain uses TRBV11-2 with TRBJ2-7; 8 positions match TRBD2. CDR1 SGHAT and CDR2 FQNNGV come from the germline V gene. CDR3 length: 14 amino acids. J was trimmed by 3 bases and V by 5 bases; bases with no gene match: 6. The CDR3 region is CASSVGAGVYEQYF. DNA for the CDR3: TGTGCCAGCAGCGTAGGAGCGGGGGTCTACGAGCAGTACTTC.

The table lists this clone with a few counts. The V gene is TRBV27, the J gene TRBJ2-1; 7 bases map to TRBD1. The ends lost 5 bases at V and 4 bases at J; junction bases unmatched: 5. Germline CDR1 MNHEY, CDR2 SMNVEV (reference sequence). The CDR3 runs 14 residues. CDR3 coding DNA: TGTGCCAGCAGTGACCGGGACAGTTACAATGAGCAGTTCTTC. It specifies CASSDRDSYNEQFF.

This clone was counted a few times. The rearrangement links TRBV29-1 to TRBJ2-2; no firm D call. The V end lost 1 base, the J end lost 4 bases, and 10 bases lay between the germline ends. Germline CDR1 and CDR2: SQVTM and ANQGSEA. CDR3 length: 14 amino acids. The CDR3 is CSVEGNSATGELFF. CDR3 nucleotides: TGCAGCGTTGAAGGGAACAGCGCCACCGGGGAGCTGTTTTTT.

This clone was detected only once. V is TRBV7-9 and J is TRBJ1-5, with 9 bases identical to TRBD1. The CDR3 is 15 residues long. V lost 5 bases to trimming and J lost 4 bases; unmatched junction nucleotides: 6. Germline loops: CDR1 SEHNR, CDR2 FQNEAQ (reference sequence). The CDR3 sequence is CASSRQGGENQPQHF. Here the CDR3 DNA reads TGTGCCAGCAGCCGACAGGGGGGCGAGAATCAGCCCCAGCATTTT.

The chain joins TRBV19 to TRBJ2-7, with D tentatively TRBD2 (5 bases). The V and J ends lost 6 bases and 3 bases respectively, with 12 bases between them. This CDR3 is 13 amino acids long. Germline-derived CDR1 and CDR2 are LNHDA and SQIVND (reference sequence). This chain's CDR3 is CASSPYEGYEQYF. The CDR3 coding sequence is TGTGCCAGTAGCCCGTATGAGGGCTACGAGCAGTACTTC.

The count of this clone is one. V gene TRBV30 combines with J gene TRBJ1-5; possibly TRBD1 for D (6 bases). Looked up from germline, CDR1 is GTSNPN and CDR2 is SVGIG (reference sequence). V was cut by 0 bases and J by 2 bases, with 11 bases left in between. The length of the CDR3 is 15 residues. The CDR3 DNA reads TGTGCCTGGAGTGTAGGACAGAGGGGCAATCAGCCCCAGCATTTT. This encodes CAWSVGQRGNQPQHF.

This clone has just a few counts. In DNA form, the CDR3 reads TGTGCCAGTAGTATCACAGGGGCCAACACCGGGGAGCTGTTTTTT. Residues: CASSITGANTGELFF. V gene TRBV19 combines with J gene TRBJ2-2, with 7 bases matching TRBD1. CDR1 and CDR2 (germline): LNHDA, SQIVND (reference sequence). After removal of 3 bases from V and 2 bases from J, the junction contained 3 bases not matched to a gene. CDR3 length: 15 amino acids.

This clone was found a few times. The gene calls are TRBV9 and TRBJ2-2; D gene unclear. The germline V gene has CDR1 SGDLS and CDR2 YYNGEE. This CDR3 spans 15 amino acids. V was clipped by 2 bases and J by 1 base, with 9 bases between them. For the CDR3, the DNA is TGTGCCAGCAGCGTCGGCCAGCGGAACACCGGGGAGCTGTTTTTT. Its translation is CASSVGQRNTGELFF.

This chain links TRBV7-6 with TRBJ2-7, with D tentatively TRBD2 (6 bases). The V end was cut by 5 bases, the J end by 5 bases, with 22 bases between. CDR1 is SGHVS, CDR2 FNYEAQ, per germline. This CDR3 spans 16 amino acids. The chain's CDR3 is CASSPSTGVMSDEQYF. The DNA for the CDR3 is TGTGCCAGCAGCCCAAGTACGGGAGTAATGAGCGACGAGCAGTACTTC. The full variable domain, rest sourced from reference TRBV7-6 and TRBJ2-7, is GAGVSQSPRYKVTKRGQDVALRCDPISGHVSLYWYRQALGQGPEFLTYFNYEAQQDKSGLPNDRFSAERPEGSISTLTIQRTEQRDSAMYRCASSPSTGVMSDEQYFGPGTRLTVT.

V gene TRBV29-1 combines with J gene TRBJ1-2, with TRBD1 identical over 7 bases. This CDR3 spans 11 amino acids. Germline V gene data show CDR1 as SQVTM and CDR2 as ANQGSEA. The junction had 7 bases not matched to a gene; V was cut back by 7 bases and J by 8 bases. This CDR3 reads CSAETGYGYTF. The CDR3 DNA follows: TGCAGCGCTGAGACAGGGTACGGCTACACCTTC.

The rearrangement links TRBV7-8 to TRBJ1-5; D unclear. Trimming pared 1 base from V and 4 bases from J, leaving 5 bases between. The CDR3 loop spans 13 amino acids. CDR1 SGHVS and CDR2 FQNEAQ come from the germline V gene. CDR3 protein: CASSLGRNQPQHF. The CDR3 DNA follows: TGTGCCAGCAGCTTAGGACGAAATCAGCCCCAGCATTTT.

CDR3 loop: CASSSPMDPYEQYF. In nucleotides, the CDR3 is TGTGCCAGCAGCTCCCCCATGGATCCCTACGAGCAGTACTTC. The chain has TRBV7-9 and TRBJ2-7; no reliable D call. This CDR3 has 14 amino acids. Germline V lookup: CDR1 SEHNR, CDR2 FQNEAQ (reference sequence). V lost 4 bases and J lost 2, with 12 bases in between.

The CDR3 region has the DNA TGTGCCAGCAGCTCAAAAGGCGGCAGCTCTAATCAGCCCCAGCATTTT. This sequence encodes CASSSKGGSSNQPQHF. This chain links TRBV7-8 with TRBJ1-5; D is undetermined. Per germline, CDR1 SGHVS and CDR2 FQNEAQ. The CDR3 has 16 residues. V dropped 4 bases and J dropped 4 bases, with 17 bases sitting between them.

This clone has just a few counts. The chain employs TRBV29-1 and TRBJ2-1, with D hard to call. Germline values: CDR1 SQVTM, CDR2 ANQGSEA. The V end lost 4 bases, the J end lost 7 bases, and 11 bases lay between the germline ends. CDR3 length: 12 amino acids. CDR3: CSVVDWGNEQFF. CDR3 nucleotide sequence: TGCAGCGTTGTGGATTGGGGTAATGAGCAGTTCTTC.

The V gene is TRBV6-6, the J gene TRBJ1-6, with a possible D match to TRBD1 (6 bases). Germline CDR1 and CDR2: MNHNY and SVGAGI (reference sequence). The CDR3 runs 16 residues. Trimming shortened V by 2 bases and J by 8 bases, and 16 bases separated the two germline ends. CDR3 coding DNA: TGTGCCAGCAGTTACCCTGAAGGGGGTCGTGATTCACCCCTCCACTTT. Amino acid sequence: CASSYPEGGRDSPLHF.

The chain has TRBV6-6 and TRBJ1-4, with 7 bases that match TRBD1. This CDR3 has 15 residues. The germline V gene encodes CDR1 MNHNY and CDR2 SVGAGI (reference sequence). The V gene end was trimmed by 3 bases and the J gene end by 9 bases; junction bases not matched to a gene: 10. CDR3 in amino acids: CASSYIDREDQKLFF. The DNA for the CDR3 is TGTGCCAGCAGTTATATTGACAGGGAGGATCAAAAACTGTTTTTT.

The chain carries TRBV4-3 and TRBJ2-6; D is undetermined. V gave up 1 base and J gave up 4 bases, with 8 bases separating them. Germline V lookup: CDR1 LGHNA, CDR2 YSLEER. The CDR3 has 15 amino acids. CDR3 nucleotide sequence: TGCGCCAGCAGCCAAGGACACTTCGGGGCCAACGTCCTGACTTTC. Translating gives CASSQGHFGANVLTF.

This chain links TRBV29-1 with TRBJ2-1; D is possibly TRBD2 (6 bases). Looked up from germline, CDR1 is SQVTM and CDR2 is ANQGSEA. Trimming pared 8 bases from V and 0 bases from J, leaving 11 bases between. The CDR3 spans 13 residues. CDR3 in DNA: TGCAGCACGTACGGGGGCTCCTACAATGAGCAGTTCTTC. The encoded protein is CSTYGGSYNEQFF.

The chain links TRBV9 to TRBJ1-2; D remains ambiguous. The germline V gene encodes CDR1 SGDLS and CDR2 YYNGEE. The CDR3 contains 15 residues. Trimming left V 3 bases short and J 4 bases short, with 16 bases between. CDR3 protein: CASSATSSRLYGYTF. The CDR3 DNA reads TGTGCCAGCAGCGCTACCTCCAGCAGGCTCTATGGCTACACCTTC.

Here the CDR3 reads CASSPGDFRPTDTQYF. CDR3 nucleotide sequence: TGTGCCAGCAGCCCCGGGGACTTTCGACCCACAGATACGCAGTATTTT. The chain couples TRBV7-2 to TRBJ2-3, with TRBD2 as a possible D gene (6 bases). CDR3 length: 16 residues. V lost 5 bases to trimming and J lost 2 bases, with 17 bases between them. The germline CDR1 and CDR2 sequences are SGHTA and FQGNSA.

V usage is TRBV30 and J usage is TRBJ1-2, with a weak D call TRBD1 (5 bases). V shed 0 bases and J shed 6 bases, with 11 bases lying between them. This CDR3 contains 13 residues. Germline V gene data show CDR1 as GTSNPN and CDR2 as SVGIG (reference sequence). The CDR3 is CAWSVREGDGYTF. The CDR3 DNA reads TGTGCCTGGAGTGTACGGGAAGGGGATGGCTACACCTTC.

This rearrangement joins TRBV9 to TRBJ1-1; no clear D gene. This CDR3 contains 13 residues. Germline loops: CDR1 SGDLS, CDR2 YYNGEE. Trimming pared 0 bases from V and 6 bases from J, leaving 9 bases between. Here the CDR3 DNA reads TGTGCCAGCAGCGTAGTTAGCGGCGCTGAAGCTTTCTTT. Its protein is CASSVVSGAEAFF.

The chain links TRBV29-1 to TRBJ2-1; no definite D call. With 4 bases removed from V and 2 bases from J, the gap between germline ends came to 12 bases. The CDR3 runs 14 residues. Germline CDR1 reads SQVTM; CDR2 reads ANQGSEA. The DNA for the CDR3 is TGCAGCGTTGTGGGCTCCGACCCCTACAATGAGCAGTTCTTC. It yields the protein CSVVGSDPYNEQFF.

The chain uses TRBV6-6 and TRBJ2-2, with TRBD2 identical over 7 bases. With V trimmed by 7 bases and J by 6 bases, 11 bases remained unmatched. The V gene's germline CDR1 is MNHNY and CDR2 SVGAGI (reference sequence). The CDR3 covers 15 residues. The CDR3 coding sequence is TGTGCCAGCACCGGACGGGGGGAACGGGCCGGGGAGCTGTTTTTT. It encodes CASTGRGERAGELFF.